These 2 T cell receptor beta chains were all obtained from the same sample, sequenced in a study of glioma-infiltrating T cells after dendritic cell vaccination. The assay was immunoSEQ multiplex PCR, and TCRdb's table has in-frame clones only and misses some. Of about 92,000 clones listed, approximately 90% are singletons. The specimen was blood, collected before dendritic cell vaccination. The receptors shown here come from a human donor with glioblastoma.

This CDR3 is CASSDPPIVGGPQETQYF. The CDR3 nucleotides are TGTGCCAGCAGTGATCCTCCAATTGTAGGGGGTCCTCAAGAGACCCAGTACTTC. The chain couples TRBV6-1 to TRBJ2-5; D is possibly TRBD1 (6 bases). Per the germline V gene, CDR1 is MNHNS and CDR2 is SASEGT. The CDR3 length is 18 residues. V lost 3 bases and J 2 bases, leaving 22 bases between the germline ends.

This chain connects TRBV4-2 to TRBJ2-7; 7 bases align to TRBD1. CDR1 and CDR2 (germline): LGHNA, YNFKEQ. The CDR3 consists of 15 residues. After removal of 1 base from V and 1 base from J, the junction contained 4 bases not matched to a gene. In DNA form, the CDR3 reads TGTGCCAGCAGCCAAGCCAGGGGGAGTTCCTACGAGCAGTACTTC. Protein: CASSQARGSSYEQYF.